Reported below is one TCR beta chain. Sequencing used immunoSEQ multiplex PCR; TCRdb keeps in-frame clones, though not all of them. The table records some 300,000 clones, 88% of them present only once. This CDR3 spans 13 amino acids. Looked up from germline, CDR1 is MDHEN and CDR2 is SYDVKM. V lost 3 bases and J 0 bases, leaving 2 bases between the germline ends. This sample is drawn from a study of blood T cell repertoires in COVID-19. The chain employs TRBV28 and TRBJ2-2; D remains unclear. The material sequenced was peripheral blood. The receptor was derived from a woman between 25 and 40 years old who had recovered from COVID-19. This chain's CDR3 is CASSFSNTGELFF. The CDR3 DNA reads as TGTGCCAGCAGTTTCTCGAACACCGGGGAGCTGTTTTTT.